This T cell receptor (beta chain) was sequenced during a study of cytomegalovirus exposure and HLA in healthy donors. On this clone: As yet, its antigen is unknown.

Primers for the PCR totalled 60 Vbeta and 13 Jbeta. Sequenced by immunoSEQ multiplex PCR; TCRdb stores in-frame clones only, minus some. In the table there are about 90,000 clones, about four fifths of which are singletons. This CDR3 is 13 amino acids long. J was trimmed by 7 bases and V by 3 bases; bases with no gene match: 3. Germline CDR1 reads ENHRY; CDR2 reads SYGVKD. Study-level findings and limits: By HLA locus, TCR association rates varied in a later analysis, with DRB1 showing the most and HLA-C the fewest. Some V segments, TRBV6-2 and TRBV6-3 among them, were indistinguishable and were therefore excluded. Most TCR sequences proved rare, with some public TCRs found in many donors.

The receptor was isolated from a man between 18 and 29 years old in good health and CMV-seronegative. The chain employs TRBV10-3 and TRBJ2-1; 7 nucleotides align to TRBD2. The specimen was PBMCs. The CDR3 reads CAISDQLANEQFF. DNA for the CDR3: TGTGCCATCAGTGACCAACTAGCGAATGAGCAGTTCTTC.